These 17 T cell receptor beta chains were all obtained from the same sample, sequenced in a study of blood T cell repertoires in COVID-19. Libraries were prepared by immunoSEQ multiplex PCR; TCRdb keeps only in-frame clonotypes and omits some of them. The table has 220,000 or so clones, roughly 88% seen once. The sample was PBMCs or T cells enriched from blood (not recorded which). The receptors were gathered from a woman aged 45-59 years who had recovered from COVID-19.

The chain uses TRBV6-2 or TRBV6-3 and TRBJ1-2; D ambiguous. The V gene lost 3 bases and the J gene lost 2 bases, with 10 bases spanning the gap. There are 14 residues in the CDR3. Germline lookup yields CDR1 MNHEY and CDR2 SVGEGT. DNA for the CDR3: TGTGCCAGCAGTTATTACTTTGCGAACTATGGCTACACCTTC. As protein: CASSYYFANYGYTF.

The chain links TRBV4-1 to TRBJ1-4; 12 nucleotides agree with TRBD1. The CDR3 is made up of 14 amino acids. V shed 5 bases and J 8 bases; nucleotides not matched to a gene: 3. Germline CDR1 reads MGHRA; CDR2 reads YSYEKL. The CDR3: CASSGTGGLEKLFF. CDR3 sequence (DNA): TGCGCCAGCAGCGGGACAGGGGGCCTGGAAAAACTGTTTTTT.

The chain uses TRBV29-1 and TRBJ2-5; 8 nucleotides line up with TRBD1. Per the germline V gene, CDR1 is SQVTM and CDR2 is ANQGSEA. The V segment lost 5 bases and the J segment 5 bases; nucleotides outside the gene matches: 31. The CDR3 is made up of 21 amino acids. CDR3 nucleotides: TGCAGCGTTTCCTACTTCTGGACTGACAAACAGGGGGGCGCGATATCGGAGACCCAGTACTTC. Its protein is CSVSYFWTDKQGGAISETQYF.

V gene TRBV6-5 combines with J gene TRBJ2-7; TRBD1 is a possible D gene (6 bases). V lost 6 bases and J lost 5, with 20 bases in between. CDR1 and CDR2 (germline): MNHEY, SVGAGI. This CDR3 is 15 amino acids long. The CDR3 DNA is TGTGCCAGCAGAAAAGGGGGTCAGTTTGCTAACGAGCAGTACTTC. Amino acid sequence: CASRKGGQFANEQYF.

This clone was counted once. The rearrangement uses TRBV2 and TRBJ1-2; 8 nucleotides align to TRBD1. Germline assignment: CDR1 SNHLY and CDR2 FYNNEI. The CDR3 loop spans 11 amino acids. The trim removed 8 bases at V and 7 bases at J, leaving 3 bases unmatched. The DNA for the CDR3 is TGTGCCAGCGGACAGGGAGGTGGCTACACCTTC. Protein sequence: CASGQGGGYTF.

The V and J genes are TRBV29-1 and TRBJ2-5; 7 bases are shared with TRBD1. The ends lost 7 bases at V and 5 bases at J; junction bases unmatched: 10. Germline CDR1 and CDR2: SQVTM and ANQGSEA. The CDR3 totals 13 residues. DNA for the CDR3: TGCAGCGGGCGGGCAGGGGGTAGGGAGACCCAGTACTTC. Residues: CSGRAGGRETQYF.

The chain is built from TRBV25-1 and TRBJ1-1; the match to TRBD1 covers 9 bases. The CDR3 contains 13 residues. Germline trimming cut 6 bases from V and 1 base from J; bases unmatched to any gene: 0. Germline assignment: CDR1 MGHDK and CDR2 SYGVNS. The CDR3 spells CASRTGGNTEAFF. For the CDR3, the DNA is TGTGCCAGCAGGACAGGGGGGAACACTGAAGCTTTCTTT.

The rearrangement links TRBV28 to TRBJ2-2; weak D call: TRBD2 (6 bases). Per the germline V gene, CDR1 is MDHEN and CDR2 is SYDVKM. The ends were cut back, 6 bases at V and 2 bases at J, with 10 bases in the middle. This CDR3 is 14 amino acids long. CDR3 sequence (DNA): TGTGCCAGCAGGCGACTAGTCAACACCGGGGAGCTGTTTTTT. It translates to CASRRLVNTGELFF.

In this sample, this clone turned up a few times. V is TRBV11-3 and J is TRBJ1-1; a weak D match, TRBD1 (5 bases). Germline V gene data show CDR1 as SGHNT and CDR2 as YENEEA. V lost 5 bases and J 7 bases, leaving 20 bases between the germline ends. CDR3 length: 15 residues. The CDR3 DNA sequence: TGTGCCAGCAGCCAAGACAGATCTACAGCACGTGAAGCTTTCTTT. It codes for CASSQDRSTAREAFF.

The chain couples TRBV27 to TRBJ2-3; weak D call: TRBD1 (5 bases). V lost 4 bases to trimming and J lost 2 bases, with 16 bases between them. The germline CDR1 and CDR2 sequences are MNHEY and SMNVEV (reference sequence). CDR3 length equals 16 residues. The CDR3 DNA reads as TGTGCCAGCAGTTCCCCGGCAGGGATGGACACAGATACGCAGTATTTT. Translation gives CASSSPAGMDTDTQYF.

This rearrangement joins TRBV11-2 to TRBJ2-1, with D maybe TRBD1 (5 bases). CDR1 is SGHAT and CDR2 is FQNNGV in the germline V gene. V was pared by 3 bases and J by 7 bases, with 19 bases between. The CDR3 sequence is 16 residues long. The CDR3 DNA reads TGTGCCAGCAGCTTTTCCCCGGTAGGGGCTTGGAATGAGCAGTTCTTC. This sequence encodes CASSFSPVGAWNEQFF.

The rearrangement joins TRBV5-5 to TRBJ1-2; D unclear. This CDR3 region has 14 residues. V lost 4 bases, J lost 4 bases, and 14 bases lay in between. CDR1 is SGHKS and CDR2 is YYEKEE in the germline V gene (reference sequence). As DNA, the CDR3 is TGTGCCAGCAGCCTGGGGTTGGGAGTCTATGGCTACACCTTC. This codes for CASSLGLGVYGYTF.

The CDR3 nucleotides are TGTGCCAGCAGCTTAATCTCGGGACAGAACTACGAGCAGTACTTC. Translated: CASSLISGQNYEQYF. This chain links TRBV7-3 with TRBJ2-7; TRBD1 matches 7 bases. Germline V gene sequence: CDR1 SGHTA, CDR2 FQGTGA. The CDR3 is 15 residues long. The trim removed 1 base at V and 3 bases at J, leaving 6 bases unmatched.

The J gene is TRBJ2-3, the V gene TRBV10-3; D may be TRBD2 (5 bases). Trimming removed 6 bases from V and 2 bases from J, with 12 bases in between. The CDR3 sequence is 14 residues long. Germline loops: CDR1 ENHRY, CDR2 SYGVKD. The DNA for the CDR3 is TGTGCCATCAGCTTTGGGGAGCACACAGATACGCAGTATTTT. It encodes CAISFGEHTDTQYF.

The chain has TRBV2 and TRBJ1-5, with 7 bases identical to TRBD1. The V segment lost 6 bases and the J segment 3 bases; nucleotides outside the gene matches: 8. This CDR3 is built from 15 residues. Germline V lookup: CDR1 SNHLY, CDR2 FYNNEI. The CDR3 region has the DNA TGTGCCAGCAGACCACAGGGGATGAACAATCAGCCCCAGCATTTT. Translated, it gives CASRPQGMNNQPQHF.

V usage is TRBV2 and J usage is TRBJ2-2; tentative D call: TRBD1 (5 bases). Germline loops: CDR1 SNHLY, CDR2 FYNNEI. V lost 1 base and J 6 bases, leaving 9 bases between the germline ends. The CDR3 runs to 14 residues. The CDR3 bases are TGTGCCAGCAGTGAAGTCATAGGGGCCGGGGAGCTGTTTTTT. It is translated as CASSEVIGAGELFF.

V is TRBV7-9 and J is TRBJ2-7, with D possibly matching TRBD1 (6 bases). Trimming stripped 5 bases from V and 3 bases from J, with 11 bases between. There are 13 residues in the CDR3. Germline V CDR1 and CDR2: SEHNR, FQNEAQ (reference sequence). As DNA, the CDR3 is TGTGCCAGCAGCGCCGGGACAAGCTACGAGCAGTACTTC. Protein sequence: CASSAGTSYEQYF.